The 17 T cell receptor beta chains below were found in one sample sequenced in a study of T cells in Graves' hyperthyroidism and ophthalmopathy. Amplification targeted TCR beta CDR3 regions from RNA transcripts. Using the HTBI primer set, a first-round RT-PCR was run on the TCR CDR3. One entry per CDR3 protein results from TCRdb running MiXCR on the multiplex PCR reads. The sample consists of roughly 740,000 distinct CDR3 sequences, about a sixth of them appearing once. The specimen sequenced was blood. These receptors all come from a young man with Graves' hyperthyroidism.

A few counts support this clonotype. The CDR3, as DNA: TGTGCCAGCAACCAAGACAGGGACTATGGCTACACCTTC. Translated: CASNQDRDYGYTF. This rearrangement joins TRBV2 to TRBJ1-2; the match to TRBD1 covers 7 bases. The germline CDR1 and CDR2 sequences are SNHLY and FYNNEI. With V trimmed by 7 bases and J by 3 bases, 5 bases remained unmatched. The CDR3 is made up of 13 amino acids.

This clonotype was found a few times. The chain is built from TRBV24-1 and TRBJ1-2; D gene uncertain. This CDR3 spans 12 amino acids. Trimming pared 6 bases from V and 0 bases from J, leaving 4 bases between. Germline CDR1 is KGHDR and CDR2 is SFDVKD. The chain's CDR3 is CATSTTNYGYTF. CDR3 nucleotides: TGTGCCACCAGTACCACTAACTATGGCTACACCTTC.

This clonotype was recorded at least ten times. This sequence joins TRBV6-2 or TRBV6-3 and TRBJ2-1, with D possibly TRBD1 on 5 matching bases. Germline-derived CDR1 and CDR2 are MNHEY and SVGEGT. V lost 6 bases, J lost 4 bases, and 10 bases lay in between. The CDR3 length is 13 residues. Written as DNA, the CDR3 is TGTGCCAGCAGGCAGACAGAGTACAATGAGCAGTTCTTC. It encodes CASRQTEYNEQFF.

In this sample, this clonotype turned up many times. The V gene is TRBV15, the J gene TRBJ1-1, with 9 bases lining up with TRBD1. Losses at the gene ends were 5 bases for V and 1 base for J; bases not matched to a gene: 5. The CDR3 consists of 15 residues. CDR1 and CDR2 (germline): LNHNV, YYDKDF (reference sequence). This CDR3 reads CATSGWDRENTEAFF. The CDR3 nucleotides read TGTGCCACCAGCGGGTGGGACAGGGAGAACACTGAAGCTTTCTTT.

This clonotype was seen at least ten times. The genes are TRBV18 and TRBJ2-7; TRBD2 matches 12 bases. Germline CDR1 and CDR2: KGHSH and LQKENI. CDR3 size: 17 residues. V lost 0 bases, J lost 3 bases, and 6 bases stayed unmatched. As DNA, the CDR3 is TGTGCCAGCTCACCACCGGAGGGACTAGCGGGCAACTACGAGCAGTACTTC. This codes for CASSPPEGLAGNYEQYF.

This clonotype appeared many times. V gene TRBV28 combines with J gene TRBJ2-3, with D perhaps TRBD1 (5 bases). The CDR3 runs 15 residues. V was pared by 5 bases and J by 0 bases, with 12 bases between. CDR1 MDHEN and CDR2 SYDVKM come from the germline V gene. CDR3 residues: CASSLSPGSTDTQYF. The CDR3 nucleotides read TGTGCCAGCAGTCTCTCCCCAGGGAGCACAGATACGCAGTATTTT.

This clonotype was observed at least ten times. The chain employs TRBV6-1 and TRBJ2-1; no clear D. In germline, CDR1 is MNHNS, CDR2 SASEGT. This CDR3 spans 15 amino acids. The germline V and J ends were trimmed by 6 bases and 8 bases, with 20 bases remaining between them. The CDR3 is CASSPESAAWHEQFF. The CDR3 coding sequence is TGTGCCAGCAGCCCGGAGAGCGCGGCCTGGCATGAGCAGTTCTTC.

This clonotype was detected ten times or more. This sequence joins TRBV7-3 and TRBJ2-3; no clear D gene. Germline CDR1 and CDR2: SGHTA and FQGTGA. The CDR3 sequence is 13 residues long. Between the trimmed V and J ends, which lost 3 bases and 6 bases, there was a span of 10 bases. CDR3 sequence (DNA): TGTGCCAGCAGCTTTGGGGTTACGGATACGCAGTATTTT. Protein: CASSFGVTDTQYF.

This clonotype was seen a few times. The chain has TRBV5-4 and TRBJ2-7, with 10 bases aligning to TRBD2. The CDR3 covers 14 residues. CDR1 and CDR2 (germline): SGHNT, YYREEE (reference sequence). After removal of 3 bases from V and 7 bases from J, the junction contained 7 bases not matched to a gene. The CDR3 sequence: CASSWEAGGREQYF. CDR3 DNA sequence: TGTGCCAGCAGCTGGGAAGCGGGAGGGCGTGAGCAGTACTTC.

This clonotype was detected a few times. The genes are TRBV5-1 and TRBJ1-1; 7 nucleotides match TRBD1. CDR1 is SGHRS, CDR2 YFSETQ, per germline. This CDR3 comprises 15 residues. V lost 4 bases and J lost 5; bases outside the gene matches: 11. CDR3 sequence (DNA): TGCGCCAGCAGCAGCCATGACAGGGCGGGTACTGAAGCTTTCTTT. Its protein product is CASSSHDRAGTEAFF.

This clonotype has ten or more counts. The gene calls are TRBV3-1 and TRBJ2-2, with 10 bases that match TRBD2. Germline values: CDR1 LGHDT, CDR2 YNNKEL (reference sequence). The CDR3 spans 16 residues. J lost 6 bases, V lost 0 bases, and 4 bases had no gene match. CDR3 in amino acids: CASSQDRLAGAGELFF. CDR3 in DNA: TGTGCCAGCAGCCAAGATCGGCTAGCGGGAGCCGGGGAGCTGTTTTTT.

J is TRBJ2-7 and V is TRBV11-2, with a possible D match to TRBD2 (5 bases). Germline-derived CDR1 and CDR2 are SGHAT and FQNNGV. CDR3 length: 14 amino acids. Trimming cost V 5 bases and J 0 bases, with 11 bases left between them. The CDR3: CASSADYNSYEQYF. The CDR3 DNA follows: TGTGCCAGCAGCGCCGACTACAACTCCTACGAGCAGTACTTC.

This clonotype has at least ten counts. The rearrangement links TRBV6-4 to TRBJ1-1; D is possibly TRBD1 (5 bases). CDR3 length: 13 residues. The V and J ends lost 6 bases and 5 bases respectively, with 13 bases between them. In germline, CDR1 is MRHNA, CDR2 SNTAGT. In DNA form, the CDR3 reads TGTGCCAGCAGGAGTTCAGGGTCTACTGAAGCTTTCTTT. It yields the protein CASRSSGSTEAFF.

There are many counts of this clonotype. The rearrangement joins TRBV20-1 to TRBJ2-5, with a weak D call TRBD1 (6 bases). The germline V gene has CDR1 DFQATT and CDR2 SNEGSKA (reference sequence). Trimming took 3 bases from V and 4 from J, leaving 12 bases between them. The CDR3 runs to 13 residues. This CDR3 reads CSARRQGIETQYF. In nucleotides, the CDR3 is TGCAGTGCTAGGAGGCAGGGGATAGAGACCCAGTACTTC.

This clonotype was observed a handful of times. The CDR3: CASRYRDYQETQYF. Written as DNA, the CDR3 is TGTGCCAGCCGCTACCGGGACTACCAAGAGACCCAGTACTTC. J is TRBJ2-5 and V is TRBV6-5; TRBD2 might be the D (6 bases). The CDR3 extends over 14 amino acids. V was shortened by 8 bases and J by 0 bases, with 13 bases between the two germline ends. Germline-derived CDR1 and CDR2 are MNHEY and SVGAGI.

V gene TRBV11-2 combines with J gene TRBJ1-5, with D uncertain. The CDR3 runs 13 residues. The V gene lost 5 bases and the J gene lost 9 bases, with 14 bases spanning the gap. Germline V gene sequence: CDR1 SGHAT, CDR2 FQNNGV. The CDR3 DNA sequence: TGTGCCAGCAGCGCAAGCCCCAGTCGGCCCCAGCATTTT. This codes for CASSASPSRPQHF.

The chain has TRBV6-1 and TRBJ2-2; TRBD2 aligns across 9 bases. The germline CDR1 and CDR2 sequences are MNHNS and SASEGT. CDR3 length equals 16 residues. V lost 2 bases and J lost 4; bases outside the gene matches: 5. The CDR3 region has the DNA TGTGCCAGCAGTGAAAGGGTAGCGGGAGTCACCGGGGAGCTGTTTTTT. Translated: CASSERVAGVTGELFF.